This T cell receptor beta chain came from a study of a mutant IDH1 vaccine in newly diagnosed glioma (dated by TCRdb to the early 2020s). Background on the whole study: The approximately 30 treated patients were about 60% male and roughly 38% female, with a mean age of around 40 years. Prior to enrollment, standard therapy consisting of radiotherapy alone, temozolomide alone, or radiochemotherapy with temozolomide had been administered to patients, with the combination being received by most patients. Peripheral blood samples were drawn at six visits, namely V03 (baseline), V05, V07, V10, V12 and V13. For exploratory analyses, about 25 treated patients had longitudinal TCRB deep sequencing done wherever samples were available.

Findings and caveats that apply to the study as a whole: PBMC samples for TCRB deep sequencing were selected based on availability. Vaccine-induced immune responses across multiple MHC alleles were detected in about 93% of patients. The authors stated that sample limitations prevented analyses of patient blood samples from being reproduced. Changes in the top peripheral T cell clonotypes picked up by TCRB sequencing did not appear to be linked to pseudoprogression.

The time point label for this specimen denotes: baseline, week 1 (first vaccination visit). The sample's treatment or condition label is to be understood as: pre-vaccination baseline after standard-of-care therapy. The donors had newly diagnosed IDH1-mutant astrocytomas of WHO grade 3 or 4 that showed loss of nuclear ATRX. The samples were drawn from NOA16, a multicentre, single-arm, open-label phase I trial in Germany that tested a mutant IDH1 peptide vaccine in humans for the first time. Blood drawn at visit V03 was used as the baseline sample for immunogenicity testing. The DNeasy Blood and Tissue Kit was used to extract genomic DNA from EDTA blood for TCRB sequencing. Library prep was done by the immunoSEQ multiplex PCR assay. Rearranged TCR beta chain sequences were amplified with the hsTCRB Kit following the manufacturer's protocol. Sequencing of TCRB libraries was carried out on an Illumina MiSeq. From the authors' description of their analysis: Demultiplexing, trimming and gene mapping were performed with the kit vendor's proprietary platform. TCRdb holds this immuneACCESS table with in-frame rearrangements only. Some clones are missing; in checked studies, unresolved V genes explain under half, and the rest has no known cause. V and J calls and clone size come straight from that table; D and trimming were deduced from the DNA. The sample yields about 59,000 clones; 80% to 95% were counted once. Around 2.5% of the sample comes from the top ten.

In regard to this clone: The specificity of this receptor is unknown. No base quality values were provided; no much bigger clone lies one nucleotide off.

The CDR1 and CDR2 encoded by the germline V gene are KGHSH and LQKENI. V drops 2 bases and J drops 4 bases, leaving 17 bases in between. Including the terminal cysteine and phenylalanine, the CDR3 comprises 16 residues. CDR3 DNA only is kept here, 48 bases in frame from base 1. The sample consisted of PBMCs, taken from a glioma patient treated with radiotherapy, temozolomide or both. The sequence was obtained from a man in his forties or fifties with glioma. The sequence joins TRBV18 to TRBJ1-2, and TRBD1 may be the D gene, going by 6 matching bases. Here is the DNA: TGTGCCAGCTCACCAAAGGGGGGGAATCCCGTCTATGGCTACACCTTC. It encodes CASSPKGGNPVYGYTF. The full variable domain, with segments outside the CDR3 supplied by the reference TRBV18 and TRBJ1-2 proteins, appears as NAGVMQNPRHLVRRRGQEARLRCSPMKGHSHVYWYRQLPEEGLKFMVYLQKENIIDESGMPKERFSAEFPKEGPSILRIQQVVRGDSAAYFCASSPKGGNPVYGYTFGSGTRLTVV.